This entry describes one T cell receptor beta chain. What it binds is unknown. Losses at the gene ends were 0 bases for V and 6 bases for J; bases not matched to a gene: 13. Germline-derived CDR1 and CDR2 are LGHNA and YSLEER. CDR3 length equals 18 residues. This sample was included in a study of T-cell memory formation after mild COVID-19. Study-wide points: Memory from before infection featured some responding clones, which suggests cross-reactive memory joined. Whether day 37 second-wave clones are SARS-CoV-2-specific was not confirmed.

Using its own MiXCR run on the 5' RACE reads, TCRdb lists one record per CDR3 protein. The sample has about 290,000 distinct CDR3 sequences; around 15% are singletons. The clonotype originates from a man aged 18 to 30 who had mild COVID-19 (a few samples of this study predate the infection). Cell type and time point are not known. The sample comprised PBMCs or a T cell subset sorted from them (not recorded which). The chain combines TRBV4-3 with TRBJ1-2; 10 bases match TRBD1. CDR3 amino acids: CASSQEEVWRQGAHGYTF. CDR3 coding DNA: TGCGCCAGCAGCCAAGAAGAGGTCTGGAGACAGGGGGCCCATGGCTACACCTTC.